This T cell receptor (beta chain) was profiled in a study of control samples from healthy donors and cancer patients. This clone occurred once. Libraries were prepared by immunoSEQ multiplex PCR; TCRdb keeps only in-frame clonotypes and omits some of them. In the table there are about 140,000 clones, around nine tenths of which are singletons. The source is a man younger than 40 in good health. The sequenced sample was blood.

The CDR3 sequence: CASRLGIIAGANVLTF. CDR3 bases: TGTGCCAGCAGACTGGGAATAATAGCTGGGGCCAACGTCCTGACTTTC. The rearrangement joins TRBV14 to TRBJ2-6; D uncertain. V lost 6 bases to trimming and J lost 2 bases, with 14 bases between them. The germline V gene encodes CDR1 SGHDN and CDR2 FVKESK. There are 16 residues in the CDR3.